This T cell receptor beta chain was identified during a study of blood T cell repertoires in COVID-19. About the study: The United States, Italy and Spain provided the acute and convalescent COVID-19 samples.

TCRdb keeps only in-frame clones here, not all; method: immunoSEQ multiplex PCR. Here the sample spans some 200,000 clones, 87% being singletons. This CDR3 comprises 14 residues. The V gene end was trimmed by 7 bases and the J gene end by 10 bases; junction bases not matched to a gene: 8. Germline-derived CDR1 and CDR2 are MNHEY and SMNVEV (reference sequence). Living in roughly 23 US areas, the participants were between roughly 18 and 90 years of age. V usage is TRBV27 and J usage is TRBJ1-6, with 9 bases that match TRBD1. The sequence derives from a woman aged 30 to 39 who had recovered from COVID-19. The specimen was PBMCs or T cells enriched from blood (not recorded which). The DNA for the CDR3 is TGTGCCAGCAAACCGGGACAGGGAGGCTCACCCCTCCACTTT. Translated: CASKPGQGGSPLHF.